The 27 T cell receptor beta chains below were found in one sample sequenced in a study of blood T cell repertoires in COVID-19. Repertoires were generated with immunoSEQ multiplex PCR, while TCRdb's copy carries only in-frame clones and drops some. The sample consists of under 250,000 clones, around 90% of them appearing once. The sample comprised peripheral blood. These receptors all stem from a man at least 80 years old with acute or convalescent COVID-19.

This clone has only a few counts. The chain combines TRBV5-1 with TRBJ2-1, with D perhaps TRBD2 (5 bases). Trimming left V 0 bases short and J 5 bases short, with 12 bases between. This CDR3 contains 15 residues. Germline V gives CDR1 SGHRS, CDR2 YFSETQ. This CDR3 reads CASSLATTRDNEQFF. CDR3 in DNA: TGCGCCAGCAGCTTGGCCACCACGAGGGACAATGAGCAGTTCTTC.

The chain has TRBV24-1 and TRBJ1-1; the D is unclear. The V end was cut by 4 bases, the J end by 1 base, with 6 bases between. Germline V lookup: CDR1 KGHDR, CDR2 SFDVKD. The CDR3 sequence is 13 residues long. CDR3 sequence: CATSEGRNTEAFF. CDR3 nucleotide sequence: TGTGCCACCAGTGAGGGCCGGAACACTGAAGCTTTCTTT.

This chain links TRBV12-5 with TRBJ2-2, with D tentatively TRBD2 (5 bases). The CDR3 has 16 amino acids. CDR1 is LGHNT, CDR2 FRNRAP, per germline. V was trimmed by 7 bases and J by 0 bases, leaving 15 bases between them. The CDR3 reads CASDTRGRANTGELFF. In nucleotides, the CDR3 is TGTGCTAGTGATACCCGAGGGCGTGCGAACACCGGGGAGCTGTTTTTT. The variable domain in full, with the rest retrieved from reference TRBV12-5 and TRBJ2-2, is DARVTQTPRHKVTEMGQEVTMRCQPILGHNTVFWYRQTMMQGLELLAYFRNRAPLDDSGMPKDRFSAEMPDATLATLKIQPSEPRDSAVYFCASDTRGRANTGELFFGEGSRLTVL.

The chain uses TRBV6-2 or TRBV6-3 and TRBJ2-7, with a possible D match to TRBD1 (6 bases). The CDR3 is 15 amino acids. The germline CDR1 and CDR2 sequences are MNHEY and SVGEGT. V was shortened by 0 bases and J by 3 bases, with 12 bases between the two germline ends. The CDR3 DNA is TGTGCCAGCAGTTACTCTAGGACAGTGAACTACGAGCAGTACTTC. Its translation: CASSYSRTVNYEQYF.

V gene TRBV9 combines with J gene TRBJ1-2; D is ambiguous. This CDR3 spans 13 amino acids. The V gene lost 0 bases and the J gene lost 5 bases, with 8 bases spanning the gap. Germline V CDR1 and CDR2: SGDLS, YYNGEE. The CDR3 bases are TGTGCCAGCAGCGTAGGATCGGTTTATGGCTACACCTTC. Translated: CASSVGSVYGYTF.

The chain joins TRBV19 to TRBJ2-4; tentatively, D is TRBD1 (5 bases). The CDR3 runs to 13 residues. V was trimmed by 0 bases and J by 6 bases, leaving 6 bases between them. From germline, CDR1 is LNHDA and CDR2 SQIVND (reference sequence). The CDR3 region is CASSIDRGNIQYF. The CDR3, as DNA: TGTGCCAGTAGTATAGATAGGGGAAACATTCAGTACTTC.

The chain recombines TRBV20-1 with TRBJ2-7; the D is unclear. Looked up from germline, CDR1 is DFQATT and CDR2 is SNEGSKA (reference sequence). The germline V and J ends were trimmed by 0 bases and 7 bases, with 7 bases remaining between them. CDR3 length equals 11 residues. CDR3 nucleotides: TGCAGTGCTAGAGAGTTCGGGGAGCAGTACTTC. Translated: CSAREFGEQYF.

The chain employs TRBV9 and TRBJ2-2; D call uncertain. Germline values: CDR1 SGDLS, CDR2 YYNGEE. This CDR3 region has 13 residues. V was cut by 4 bases and J by 4 bases, with 8 bases left in between. Here the CDR3 DNA reads TGTGCCAGCAGCCCTGACTTCACCGGGGAGCTGTTTTTT. This translates into CASSPDFTGELFF.

The rearrangement uses TRBV5-1 and TRBJ2-3; TRBD2 agrees at 12 bases. The CDR3 has 18 residues. Germline V lookup: CDR1 SGHRS, CDR2 YFSETQ. V was clipped by 0 bases and J by 6 bases; unmatched bases: 11. The CDR3 sequence: CASSLAPLTSGGGDTQYF. The DNA for the CDR3 is TGCGCCAGCAGCTTGGCCCCTCTGACTAGCGGGGGAGGTGATACGCAGTATTTT.

Written as DNA, the CDR3 is TGTGCCAGCAGCCCAGGGGCGGGCGTTACCTACGAGCAGTACTTC. Protein: CASSPGAGVTYEQYF. V usage is TRBV9 and J usage is TRBJ2-7; TRBD1 might be the D (6 bases). The CDR3 spans 15 residues. CDR1 and CDR2 from the germline V gene are SGDLS and YYNGEE. Trimming shortened V by 4 bases and J by 2 bases, and 16 bases separated the two germline ends. Complete variable domain (other parts from reference TRBV9 and TRBJ2-7): DSGVTQTPKHLITATGQRVTLRCSPRSGDLSVYWYQQSLDQGLQFLIQYYNGEERAKGNILERFSAQQFPDLHSELNLSSLELGDSALYFCASSPGAGVTYEQYFGPGTRLTVT.

This clone was seen many times. This sequence joins TRBV6-2 or TRBV6-3 and TRBJ1-6, with a weak D call TRBD1 (6 bases). The CDR3 runs to 14 residues. V lost 6 bases, J lost 8 bases, and 14 bases lay in between. The germline V gene encodes CDR1 MNHEY and CDR2 SVGEGT. The DNA of the CDR3 is TGTGCCAGCAGCCCCGAAACAGGGTATTCACCCCTCCACTTT. It codes for CASSPETGYSPLHF.

The gene calls are TRBV21-1 and TRBJ2-7; TRBD1, the table's D call, was not compared with the DNA. TRBV21-1 is given as a pseudogene. This CDR3 comprises 20 residues. The CDR3 reads CASSKRLSRDREILSYEQYF. For the CDR3, the DNA is TGTGCCAGCAGCAAAAGGCTCAGCCGGGACAGGGAAATCCTCTCCTACGAGCAGTACTTC.

The gene calls are TRBV19 and TRBJ2-7, with a possible D match to TRBD1 (6 bases). Trimming took off 4 bases at V and 6 bases at J, with 13 bases between the two ends. This CDR3 is built from 13 residues. Germline V gives CDR1 LNHDA, CDR2 SQIVND (reference sequence). CDR3 in DNA: TGTGCCAGTAGTAATCAGGGGATTGGCGAGCAGTACTTC. This gives the protein CASSNQGIGEQYF.

The chain uses TRBV5-1 and TRBJ1-3, with TRBD1 matching 8 bases. Trimming removed 0 bases from V and 7 bases from J; junction bases left unmatched: 9. Germline V gene sequence: CDR1 SGHRS, CDR2 YFSETQ. The CDR3 consists of 16 residues. The CDR3: CASSLGGQAVGNTIYF. CDR3 DNA: TGCGCCAGCAGCTTGGGGGGACAGGCCGTGGGGAACACCATATATTTT.

This clone has a single count. The J gene is TRBJ1-2, the V gene TRBV7-2; 7 bases are shared with TRBD1. V shed 2 bases and J 4 bases; nucleotides not matched to a gene: 7. CDR1 SGHTA and CDR2 FQGNSA come from the germline V gene. This CDR3 contains 15 residues. CDR3 region: CASSLQTAGGYGYTF. The CDR3 coding sequence is TGTGCCAGCAGCTTACAAACGGCAGGGGGCTATGGCTACACCTTC.

This sequence joins TRBV5-5 and TRBJ2-3; TRBD2 agrees at 8 bases. Unmatched junction bases numbered 13, after V lost 3 bases and J lost 4 bases. The CDR3 contains 17 residues. Germline V gene lookup returns CDR1 SGHKS and CDR2 YYEKEE (reference sequence). The CDR3 nucleotides are TGTGCCAGCAGCTCGGGTGGATCCGGGGGGGCGGCAGATACGCAGTATTTT. Protein sequence: CASSSGGSGGAADTQYF.

Written as DNA, the CDR3 is TGCGCCAGCAGCTTGGCCGGACAGAGTGAAAAACTGTTTTTT. This codes for CASSLAGQSEKLFF. The V call is TRBV5-1, the J call TRBJ1-4, with D possibly matching TRBD1 (6 bases). The germline V and J ends were trimmed by 0 bases and 7 bases, with 10 bases remaining between them. The length of the CDR3 is 14 residues. Germline CDR1 and CDR2: SGHRS and YFSETQ.

This rearrangement joins TRBV7-2 to TRBJ1-1, with TRBD1 as a possible D gene (5 bases). The CDR3 is 17 residues long. Trimming stripped 2 bases from V and 3 bases from J, with 19 bases between. CDR1 SGHTA and CDR2 FQGNSA come from the germline V gene. This chain's CDR3 is CASSLNPLGGADTEAFF. CDR3 DNA sequence: TGTGCCAGCAGCTTAAACCCCCTGGGGGGTGCTGACACTGAAGCTTTCTTT.

The V gene is TRBV6-1, the J gene TRBJ2-1, with TRBD2 matching over 12 bases. The length of the CDR3 is 16 residues. V lost 4 bases, J lost 5 bases, and 6 bases stayed unmatched. CDR1 and CDR2 from the germline V gene are MNHNS and SASEGT. In DNA form, the CDR3 reads TGTGCCAGCAGTGTGCGGACTAGCGGGAAGCACAATGAGCAGTTCTTC. This encodes CASSVRTSGKHNEQFF.

The chain joins TRBV28 to TRBJ1-6, with 9 bases matching TRBD1. The germline CDR1 and CDR2 sequences are MDHEN and SYDVKM. This CDR3 spans 17 amino acids. The V segment lost 5 bases and the J segment 8 bases; nucleotides outside the gene matches: 13. DNA of the CDR3: TGTGCCAGCAGTATCCGGACAGGGGTATATACGGATTCACCCCTCCACTTT. This encodes CASSIRTGVYTDSPLHF.

V is TRBV9 and J is TRBJ2-1; 14 bases map to TRBD2. Germline V lookup: CDR1 SGDLS, CDR2 YYNGEE. The CDR3 contains 16 residues. V lost 4 bases, J lost 7 bases, and 7 bases stayed unmatched. This CDR3 reads CASSSRLAGGMNEQFF. CDR3 DNA: TGTGCCAGCAGCTCCCGACTAGCGGGGGGGATGAATGAGCAGTTCTTC.

As DNA, the CDR3 is TGTGCCAGCTCACCACAACAGGGCAACGACGAGCAGTACTTC. This codes for CASSPQQGNDEQYF. The chain has TRBV18 and TRBJ2-7; tentatively, D is TRBD1 (6 bases). Germline CDR1 KGHSH, CDR2 LQKENI. This CDR3 is 14 amino acids long. The germline V and J ends were trimmed by 1 base and 5 bases, with 12 bases remaining between them.

V gene TRBV21-1 combines with J gene TRBJ1-3. TRBV21-1 is a known pseudogene. This CDR3 spans 16 amino acids. This CDR3 is CASSTGEGLAGNTIYF. CDR3 DNA sequence: TGTGCCAGCAGCACGGGGGAGGGTCTGGCTGGAAACACCATATATTTT.

The rearrangement links TRBV27 to TRBJ1-6; 7 bases are a match to TRBD1. Germline V gene sequence: CDR1 MNHEY, CDR2 SMNVEV (reference sequence). Trimming at V came to 6 bases and at J to 6 bases, leaving 5 bases not matched to a gene. There are 14 residues in the CDR3. The CDR3 spells CASSIDRVNSPLHF. CDR3 sequence (DNA): TGTGCCAGCAGCATCGACAGGGTTAATTCACCCCTCCACTTT.

The V call is TRBV5-5, the J call TRBJ1-3; perhaps TRBD1 as D (6 bases). Germline V lookup: CDR1 SGHKS, CDR2 YYEKEE (reference sequence). The CDR3 runs 16 residues. V was clipped by 4 bases and J by 3 bases, with 17 bases between them. The CDR3 sequence is CASSTPGALFGNTIYF. CDR3 in DNA: TGTGCCAGCAGCACTCCAGGGGCACTATTTGGAAACACCATATATTTT.

This chain connects TRBV5-4 to TRBJ2-5; 10 nucleotides align to TRBD1. This CDR3 has 15 amino acids. Germline CDR1 is SGHNT and CDR2 is YYREEE (reference sequence). The ends lost 3 bases at V and 5 bases at J; junction bases unmatched: 7. The DNA for the CDR3 is TGTGCCAGCAGCTCAGACAGGGGGCGTTGGGAGACCCAGTACTTC. This sequence encodes CASSSDRGRWETQYF.

The chain has TRBV18 and TRBJ1-5; possible D gene TRBD1, 5 bases. Germline V CDR1 and CDR2: KGHSH, LQKENI. The V gene lost 2 bases and the J gene lost 6 bases, with 17 bases spanning the gap. The CDR3 length is 16 residues. CDR3 region: CASSPRSREAGQPQHF. Written as DNA, the CDR3 is TGTGCCAGCTCACCAAGATCCAGGGAAGCCGGTCAGCCCCAGCATTTT.